This record concerns one T cell receptor (beta chain) sequence. The specificity of this receptor is unknown. A much larger clone differs by one base, so this may be a read error. These data are taken from a study of molecular identifiers for immune sequencing clone quantification (dated by TCRdb to 2017 to 2018). In the study overall: For a replicate experiment, RNA from approximately 20,000 or 100,000 naive CD8 T cells was divided into five aliquots, and four of the five aliquots were sequenced. This methods study benchmarked molecular-identifier clustering-based TCR repertoire sequencing (MIDCIRS) and TCR RNA copy counting, using CD8 T cells to do so. On the study overall, not on this receptor specifically: Even against a background of around 900,000 naive CD8 T cells, spiked-in Jurkat TCR RNA amounting to a single cell's worth was reported to be detectable. Without barcode sub-clustering, chimeric consensus sequences inflated TCR diversity; chimeras reached as high as 47%. Clones above 20 RNA copies held over 99% of molecules in CMV-specific effector cells but under 1% in naive cells. Identical TCR molecules sharing a barcode could cause highly expanded clone sizes to be underestimated. Spiked-in Jurkat TCR RNA (about 10 copies' worth), which is not part of the donor repertoire, was contained in the naive libraries. Modeling indicated approximately 3.2 TCR RNA copies recovered per cell, compared with about 10 by digital PCR, which implies a capture efficiency of approximately 31%.

The germline V gene (reference sequence) provides CDR1 SEHNR and CDR2 FQNEAQ. Trimming removed 5 bases from V and 6 bases from J; the gene matches leave 9 bases unexplained. Including cysteine and phenylalanine, the CDR3 has 14 amino acids. Only CDR3 DNA remains: 42 bases, in frame from the first base. Naive CD8 T cell libraries were made from around 20,000 to 1,000,000 sorted cells using 10%, 30% or 50% of purified RNA. Naive CD8 T cells were FACS-sorted as CD8+CD4-CCR7+CD45RA+ on a BD FACSAria II into RLT Plus buffer. To test detection sensitivity, Jurkat RNA equal to ten TCR copies was added to samples of about 19,000-1,100,000 naive CD8 T cells. CD8 T cells were enriched using RosetteSep CD8+ T Cell Enrichment Cocktail and Ficoll-Paque, and the enriched cells then underwent ACK red cell lysis. Library preparation employed PCR. TCRdb records NextSeq 500 as the sequencer. Bulk TCR libraries were prepared as previously described, using TCR primers listed in Table S5. The Qiagen AllPrep DNA/RNA kit was used to purify total RNA. Before any analysis, reads coming from multiple sequencing runs of the same library were combined into one pool. In the source study's methods: Reads were retained only if an exact TCR constant sequence was present, and the retained reads were trimmed to 150 nt and grouped according to their 12-nt molecular barcodes. Within each barcode group, reads were sub-clustered at a 15% Levenshtein threshold, and quality-weighted consensus sequences were built per RNA molecule. Non-functional sequences were removed, as were lower-count sequences one edit away from another. Based on fitting two negative binomial distributions, any barcode sub-cluster with under 20% of the maximum read count was discarded. TCRdb reran the public reads through fastp at Q25 and MiXCR, keeping productive beta chains. Records with the same CDR3 protein are collapsed into one entry carrying the most frequent genes and DNA. TCRdb's processing, not the authors' own work, is the source of the V and J calls. This sample is represented by roughly 630,000 distinct CDR3 sequences; 25% of them were singletons. Clones ranked in the top ten supply 0.6% to 0.9% of the sample.

The sequence was obtained from a human donor in good health. Some libraries in this study had Jurkat cell RNA spiked in. The rearrangement joined TRBV7-9 to TRBJ1-1, with 7 bases in between that match TRBD1. The specimen was naive CD8+ T cells from blood, with Jurkat cell RNA spiked in. The sample's cell subset or site label is to be understood as: FACS-sorted CD8+CD4-CCR7+CD45RA+ naive T cells. The DNA sequence follows: TGTGCCAGCAGCCCGGACAGGTTGGTTCCTGAAGCTTTCTTT. The resulting protein is CASSPDRLVPEAFF.